One sample yielded the 22 T cell receptor beta chains listed below, sequenced in a study of blood T cells in healthy people across ages. Using a J-beta primer mix together with a sample-barcoded 5' primer, a second PCR was run for about 6 to 12 cycles. TCRdb independently ran MiXCR on the 5' RACE reads; one entry per CDR3 protein. The table includes some 1,800,000 distinct CDR3 sequences, more than 35% detected once. The sample taken for sequencing was blood. All receptors come from a human donor in good health.

This clonotype was seen a few times. V and J are TRBV3-1 and TRBJ1-2, with unresolved D. V lost 0 bases to trimming and J lost 6 bases, with 11 bases between them. The CDR3 has 14 residues. Germline lookup yields CDR1 LGHDT and CDR2 YNNKEL (reference sequence). CDR3 loop: CASSQDVAVDGYTF. The CDR3 coding sequence is TGTGCCAGCAGCCAAGATGTCGCAGTCGATGGCTACACCTTC.

This chain connects TRBV7-2 to TRBJ2-1; D remains ambiguous. In germline, CDR1 is SGHTA, CDR2 FQGNSA. The V end was cut by 1 base, the J end by 10 bases, with 11 bases between. The CDR3 runs to 13 residues. Written as DNA, the CDR3 is TGTGCCAGCAGCTTAGGGACCCCTGGAGAGCAGTTCTTC. It specifies CASSLGTPGEQFF.

This clonotype was observed a few times. V and J are TRBV11-3 and TRBJ1-4; D gene uncertain. This CDR3 comprises 14 residues. Trimming stripped 5 bases from V and 7 bases from J, with 14 bases between. CDR1 and CDR2 from the germline V gene are SGHNT and YENEEA. The CDR3 is CASSHRDGSEKLFF. The CDR3 DNA sequence: TGTGCCAGCAGCCACCGGGATGGTAGTGAAAAACTGTTTTTT.

This clonotype appeared a few times. V and J are TRBV7-2 and TRBJ1-2, with a tentative D call TRBD1 (5 bases). Trimming left V 5 bases short and J 8 bases short, with 24 bases between. Germline CDR1 reads SGHTA; CDR2 reads FQGNSA. The CDR3 extends over 16 amino acids. The CDR3 DNA sequence: TGTGCCAGCAGCCCCGGACCCAACGGAGGGGCTCGCGGCTACACCTTC. Its translation: CASSPGPNGGARGYTF.

Note on this clonotype: At one end, the junction sequence differs from germline, possibly due to a read error. The rearrangement uses TRBV12-3 or TRBV12-4 and TRBJ2-1, with D hard to call. The CDR3 is 13 amino acids. The DNA of the CDR3 is TGTGCCAGCAGTCGTATGGTTTACAATGAGCGGTTCTTC. Its protein is CASSRMVYNERFF.

This clonotype was observed a few times. CDR3 residues: CATSDPGRSGEQYF. CDR3 nucleotide sequence: TGTGCCACCAGTGATCCCGGACGGTCGGGCGAGCAGTACTTC. The chain recombines TRBV24-1 with TRBJ2-7; no clear D. Deletions cut 3 bases from V and 6 bases from J, with 14 bases between. Germline V gene sequence: CDR1 KGHDR, CDR2 SFDVKD. The CDR3 spans 14 residues.

This clonotype has a count of ten or more. The V call is TRBV29-1, the J call TRBJ2-1; D is perhaps TRBD1 (6 bases). V lost 2 bases to trimming and J lost 0 bases, with 11 bases between them. Germline V gene lookup returns CDR1 SQVTM and CDR2 ANQGSEA. The CDR3 is 15 residues long. The CDR3 sequence: CSVEPTGNSYNEQFF. The CDR3 DNA sequence: TGCAGCGTTGAACCGACAGGTAACTCCTACAATGAGCAGTTCTTC.

The V and J genes are TRBV6-4 and TRBJ1-2; no clear D. Germline CDR1 reads MRHNA; CDR2 reads SNTAGT. The CDR3 is 12 amino acids. Trimming left V 4 bases short and J 5 bases short, with 8 bases between. CDR3 in amino acids: CASSGYGYGYTF. CDR3 bases: TGTGCCAGCAGTGGCTACGGGTATGGCTACACCTTC.

This chain connects TRBV7-2 to TRBJ2-4, with unresolved D. This CDR3 spans 13 amino acids. V was cut by 3 bases and J by 5 bases, with 8 bases left in between. CDR1 is SGHTA, CDR2 FQGNSA, per germline. CDR3 amino acids: CASSFDQENIQYF. The DNA of the CDR3 is TGTGCCAGCAGCTTTGACCAGGAAAACATTCAGTACTTC. Combining the CDR3 with reference TRBV7-2 and TRBJ2-4 gives the whole variable domain GAGVSQSPSNKVTEKGKDVELRCDPISGHTALYWYRQSLGQGLEFLIYFQGNSAPDKSGLPSDRFSAERTGGSVSTLTIQRTQQEDSAVYLCASSFDQENIQYFGAGTRLSVL.

The rearrangement joins TRBV20-1 to TRBJ2-7; 9 bases match TRBD2. J was trimmed by 2 bases and V by 0 bases; bases with no gene match: 8. Germline CDR1 is DFQATT and CDR2 is SNEGSKA (reference sequence). The CDR3 has 16 amino acids. The CDR3 here is CSARDQGLARAYEQYF. DNA of the CDR3: TGCAGTGCTAGAGATCAAGGACTAGCGAGGGCCTACGAGCAGTACTTC.

Note on this clonotype: At one end the junction does not follow the germline gene, possibly because of a read error. The rearrangement uses TRBV4-2 and TRBJ2-1, with 12 bases that match TRBD2. Germline values: CDR1 LGHNA, CDR2 YNFKEQ. The length of the CDR3 is 15 residues. The CDR3 reads CTSSLGLAGIDEQFF. CDR3 nucleotide sequence: TGTACCAGCAGCCTTGGACTAGCGGGGATCGATGAGCAGTTCTTC.

The genes are TRBV5-6 and TRBJ1-2, with D unresolved. The CDR3 runs to 14 residues. V was pared by 3 bases and J by 3 bases, with 12 bases between. CDR1 and CDR2 from the germline V gene are SGHDT and YYEEEE. The CDR3 spells CASSSTGVDYGYTF. CDR3 bases: TGTGCCAGCAGCTCGACTGGGGTGGACTATGGCTACACCTTC.

This clonotype showed up just a few times. The chain is built from TRBV20-1 and TRBJ2-3; D remains unclear. Germline CDR1 is DFQATT and CDR2 is SNEGSKA (reference sequence). This CDR3 spans 16 amino acids. Trimming shortened V by 2 bases and J by 0 bases, and 15 bases separated the two germline ends. CDR3 in amino acids: CSARRLRSASTDTQYF. The CDR3 DNA sequence: TGCAGTGCTAGACGACTGCGGAGTGCTAGCACAGATACGCAGTATTTT.

This rearrangement joins TRBV20-1 to TRBJ2-7; D ambiguous. Trimming removed 6 bases at V and 0 bases at J, with 15 bases between. Germline CDR1 is DFQATT and CDR2 is SNEGSKA (reference sequence). The CDR3 spans 14 residues. CDR3 protein: CSATTWQSSYEQYF. The CDR3 coding sequence is TGCAGTGCGACGACCTGGCAGAGCTCCTACGAGCAGTACTTC.

V is TRBV6-6 and J is TRBJ1-1, with D tentatively TRBD1 (5 bases). Germline V gene lookup returns CDR1 MNHNY and CDR2 SVGAGI (reference sequence). Trimming stripped 6 bases from V and 7 bases from J, with 18 bases between. CDR3 size: 14 residues. The CDR3 loop reads CASRFGRAKFEAFF. CDR3 sequence (DNA): TGTGCCAGCAGGTTCGGCAGGGCTAAATTTGAAGCTTTCTTT.

This clonotype showed up many times. The rearrangement links TRBV12-3 or TRBV12-4 to TRBJ2-5; no firm D call. The CDR3 has 13 amino acids. V was pared by 1 base and J by 4 bases, with 7 bases between. This CDR3 reads CASSLDWGETQYF. The CDR3 DNA sequence: TGTGCCAGCAGTTTAGATTGGGGAGAGACCCAGTACTTC.

This clonotype was picked up a small number of times. The J gene is TRBJ1-1, the V gene TRBV7-3; TRBD1 agrees at 10 bases. V dropped 1 base and J dropped 5; count of bases not matched to a gene: 1. This CDR3 has 14 residues. In germline, CDR1 is SGHTA, CDR2 FQGTGA. For the CDR3, the DNA is TGTGCCAGCAGCTTAATGGGACAGGGGACTGAAGCTTTCTTT. Residues: CASSLMGQGTEAFF.

This clonotype has a single count. The rearrangement links TRBV4-1 to TRBJ1-3; unclear D gene. This CDR3 has 16 amino acids. Per germline, CDR1 MGHRA and CDR2 YSYEKL. V was clipped by 1 base and J by 4 bases, with 14 bases between them. The CDR3 loop reads CASSQVTGSGGNTIYF. CDR3 sequence (DNA): TGCGCCAGCAGCCAAGTTACGGGGTCTGGAGGAAACACCATATATTTT.

The rearrangement uses TRBV29-1 and TRBJ2-3; 7 bases are shared with TRBD1. V shed 3 bases, J shed 6 bases, and the junction held 6 bases outside the gene matches. Germline V lookup: CDR1 SQVTM, CDR2 ANQGSEA. This CDR3 region has 13 residues. CDR3 nucleotide sequence: TGCAGCGTTGAGACAGGGCCGTGGGATACGCAGTATTTT. This gives the protein CSVETGPWDTQYF.

The chain employs TRBV29-1 and TRBJ2-3, with TRBD1 as a possible D gene (5 bases). In germline, CDR1 is SQVTM, CDR2 ANQGSEA. CDR3 size: 13 residues. V lost 4 bases and J 6 bases, leaving 14 bases between the germline ends. CDR3 loop: CSVGVGVMDTQYF. In nucleotides, the CDR3 is TGCAGCGTTGGTGTAGGGGTTATGGATACGCAGTATTTT.

The V call is TRBV2, the J call TRBJ1-5; D is ambiguous. The CDR3 spans 15 residues. V shed 4 bases and J shed 2 bases, with 12 bases lying between them. CDR1 is SNHLY, CDR2 FYNNEI, per germline. Here the CDR3 reads CASSGASNGNQPQHF. The CDR3, as DNA: TGTGCCAGCAGTGGGGCGTCGAATGGCAATCAGCCCCAGCATTTT.

V usage is TRBV20-1 and J usage is TRBJ1-1; D is unclear. The V end lost 6 bases, the J end lost 2 bases, and 13 bases lay between the germline ends. Germline values: CDR1 DFQATT, CDR2 SNEGSKA (reference sequence). The CDR3 runs 13 residues. In DNA, the CDR3 is TGCAGTGCCCCAAACACAGCCAACACTGAAGCTTTCTTT. Amino acid sequence: CSAPNTANTEAFF.